Listed here are 14 T cell receptor beta chains from one sample, sequenced in a study of T cell repertoires in cytomegalovirus infection. TCRdb itself ran the reads through MiXCR, one entry per CDR3 protein. The sample carries 100,000 to 150,000 distinct CDR3 sequences, about 24% recorded once. Their cognate antigens are unknown. The sequenced material came from PBMCs, sequenced either directly or after in vitro stimulation (not recorded which). The receptors derive from a human donor in good health (CMV status not recorded). Some clones in this sample may be carry-over from other donors' samples.

This clonotype was counted at least ten times. The rearrangement links TRBV11-1 to TRBJ2-1; a weak D match, TRBD2 (5 bases). Trimming took 1 base from V and 0 from J, leaving 10 bases between them. In germline, CDR1 is SGHAT, CDR2 FQDESV (reference sequence). This CDR3 comprises 16 residues. The CDR3 loop is CASSLDERSSYNEQFF. The CDR3 coding sequence is TGTGCCAGCAGCTTAGATGAGCGGAGCTCCTACAATGAGCAGTTCTTC.

Ten or more counts support this clonotype. The rearrangement uses TRBV7-2 and TRBJ2-3; TRBD1 matches at 11 bases. This CDR3 is 17 amino acids long. Germline V gene sequence: CDR1 SGHTA, CDR2 FQGNSA. V lost 0 bases and J lost 5; bases outside the gene matches: 7. The CDR3 DNA sequence: TGTGCCAGCAGCTTAGCGTCCCCGGGACAGGGGGTAGATACGCAGTATTTT. It specifies CASSLASPGQGVDTQYF. The full variable domain, with the rest looked up from reference TRBV7-2 and TRBJ2-3, is GAGVSQSPSNKVTEKGKDVELRCDPISGHTALYWYRQSLGQGLEFLIYFQGNSAPDKSGLPSDRFSAERTGGSVSTLTIQRTQQEDSAVYLCASSLASPGQGVDTQYFGPGTRLTVL.

The chain carries TRBV7-2 and TRBJ2-1, with TRBD2 matching over 7 bases. This CDR3 spans 15 amino acids. Trimming removed 0 bases from V and 8 bases from J; junction bases left unmatched: 7. Germline values: CDR1 SGHTA, CDR2 FQGNSA. Here the CDR3 DNA reads TGTGCCAGCAGCTTAGCGGGAGGGTCTGGGGATGAGCAGTTCTTC. This gives the protein CASSLAGGSGDEQFF.

This clonotype was found many times. V gene TRBV7-2 combines with J gene TRBJ1-5; unclear D gene. Looked up from germline, CDR1 is SGHTA and CDR2 is FQGNSA. The CDR3 totals 16 residues. Trimming removed 1 base from V and 0 bases from J, with 10 bases in between. As DNA, the CDR3 is TGTGCCAGCAGCTTAGTAGGACTGGATAGCAATCAGCCCCAGCATTTT. Protein: CASSLVGLDSNQPQHF.

This clonotype was counted at least ten times. The chain links TRBV7-6 to TRBJ2-6; the D is unclear. The CDR3 loop spans 18 amino acids. Germline CDR1 and CDR2: SGHVS and FNYEAQ. V gave up 4 bases and J gave up 0 bases, with 16 bases separating them. The CDR3 sequence is CASSSDPMPDSGANVLTF. The DNA for the CDR3 is TGTGCCAGCAGCTCCGATCCCATGCCAGACTCTGGGGCCAACGTCCTGACTTTC.

This clonotype was counted at least ten times. The chain recombines TRBV12-3 or TRBV12-4 with TRBJ2-5; D possibly matches TRBD1 or TRBD2 (5 bases each). CDR3 size: 12 residues. Between the trimmed V and J ends, which lost 6 bases and 6 bases, there was a span of 11 bases. The CDR3 spells CASRDRGQTQYF. CDR3 nucleotides: TGTGCCAGCAGGGACCGGGGACAGACCCAGTACTTC.

The gene calls are TRBV6-2 or TRBV6-3 and TRBJ2-3, with D perhaps TRBD2 (5 bases). V was cut by 5 bases and J by 3 bases, with 24 bases left in between. This CDR3 comprises 18 residues. Germline CDR1 reads MNHEY; CDR2 reads SVGEGT. Here the CDR3 reads CASSTIREWSGSTDTQYF. DNA for the CDR3: TGTGCCAGCAGTACCATAAGGGAGTGGTCCGGTAGTACAGATACGCAGTATTTT.

This clonotype showed up just a few times. V usage is TRBV4-1 and J usage is TRBJ2-3; D ambiguous. Trimming removed 5 bases at V and 0 bases at J, with 9 bases between. Per the germline V gene, CDR1 is MGHRA and CDR2 is YSYEKL. CDR3 length equals 14 residues. CDR3 DNA sequence: TGCGCCAGCAGCTACCCAGGTAGCACAGATACGCAGTATTTT. Its translation is CASSYPGSTDTQYF.

This clonotype was seen many times. The V call is TRBV7-2, the J call TRBJ2-1, with 7 bases identical to TRBD2. Trimming took 2 bases from V and 6 from J; bases not matched to a gene: 7. CDR1 and CDR2 from the germline V gene are SGHTA and FQGNSA. This CDR3 comprises 15 residues. CDR3: CASSLIWGGGNEQFF. The CDR3 region has the DNA TGTGCCAGCAGCTTAATCTGGGGGGGTGGCAATGAGCAGTTCTTC.

About this clonotype itself: This may arise from a read error, as a much more abundant clone is one base away. The chain combines TRBV7-2 with TRBJ1-4; 7 nucleotides align to TRBD1. The CDR3 extends over 14 amino acids. Looked up from germline, CDR1 is SGHTA and CDR2 is FQGNSA. CDR3 protein: CVSSFDRVGEKLFF. The CDR3, as DNA: TGTGTCAGCAGCTTCGACAGGGTGGGTGAAAAACTGTTTTTT. The whole variable domain, remainder taken from reference TRBV7-2 and TRBJ1-4, is GAGVSQSPSNKVTEKGKDVELRCDPISGHTALYWYRQSLGQGLEFLIYFQGNSAPDKSGLPSDRFSAERTGGSVSTLTIQRTQQEDSAVYLCVSSFDRVGEKLFFGSGTQLSVL.

This clonotype turned up a few times. The chain links TRBV2 to TRBJ2-3; perhaps TRBD1 as D (5 bases). Germline V gene sequence: CDR1 SNHLY, CDR2 FYNNEI. CDR3 length: 13 residues. Trimming left V 5 bases short and J 3 bases short, with 9 bases between. Written as DNA, the CDR3 is TGTGCCAGCAGTCCAGGGTGGACAGATACGCAGTATTTT. Translation gives CASSPGWTDTQYF.

The chain has TRBV4-3 and TRBJ1-1; D might be TRBD1 (6 bases). V shed 1 base and J shed 1 base, with 10 bases lying between them. The germline V gene encodes CDR1 LGHNA and CDR2 YSLEER. The CDR3 has 15 residues. The DNA for the CDR3 is TGCGCCAGCAGCCAAGTGGGGGCAGAGAACACTGAAGCTTTCTTT. Protein product: CASSQVGAENTEAFF.

Here the CDR3 reads CASSLKGTQYF. The DNA for the CDR3 is TGTGCCAGCAGTTTGAAGGGTACGCAGTATTTT. V usage is TRBV28 and J usage is TRBJ2-3; D not resolved. There are 11 residues in the CDR3. Germline CDR1 is MDHEN and CDR2 is SYDVKM. The V and J ends lost 3 bases and 8 bases respectively, with 6 bases between them.

This clonotype was recorded a few times. The genes are TRBV5-5 and TRBJ1-1; D is possibly TRBD1 (5 bases). Germline V lookup: CDR1 SGHKS, CDR2 YYEKEE (reference sequence). This CDR3 has 12 residues. Trimming removed 10 bases from V and 3 bases from J, with 13 bases in between. In DNA, the CDR3 is TGTGCCCCTCTTCCGGGGCACACTGAAGCTTTCTTT. This codes for CAPLPGHTEAFF.